These T cell receptor beta chains were read from a single sample in a study of T cells in localized non-small cell lung cancer. Clones were read by immunoSEQ multiplex PCR, and TCRdb kept only the in-frame ones, dropping some. The sample lists 45,000 to 55,000 clones, about 72% seen once, with less than 20% in the top ten. The source was peripheral blood, collected before any cancer treatment. The receptors were sampled from a man aged 40 to 70 with stage I squamous cell lung carcinoma. The CDR3 runs from the conserved cysteine through the conserved F or W. The D gene is left open where the match is weak. Not all rows give a size; the values are once, few, many and, for expanded clones, a class.

once | TRBJ2-7 | TRBD1 | TRBV25-1 | TGTGCCAGCAAGACAGGGGCTGGATACGAGCAGTACTTC | CASKTGAGYEQYF
- | TRBJ1-1 | - | TRBV5-6 | TGTGCCAGCACCCGAGCAGTTAACACTGAAGCTTTCTTT | CASTRAVNTEAFF
few | TRBJ1-3 | - | TRBV18 | TGTGCCAGCAGACGACAGGCTTCATCCTCTGGAAACACCATATATTTT | CASRRQASSSGNTIYF
- | TRBJ2-5 | - | TRBV30 | TGTGCCTGGAGGGCCGGGAACCAAGAGACCCAGTACTTC | CAWRAGNQETQYF
- | TRBJ2-1 | TRBD2 | TRBV27 | TGTGCCAGCAGCTCCTCCTGGGGGGGACTCAATGGGAATGAGCAGTTCTTC | CASSSSWGGLNGNEQFF
- | TRBJ2-3 | - | TRBV27 | TGTGCCAGCAGTCCAGGGGGGGGGAACACAGATACGCAGTATTTT | CASSPGGGNTDTQYF
- | TRBJ2-3 | - | TRBV2 | TGTGCCAGCAGGTCGACACTCGGCACAGATACGCAGTATTTT | CASRSTLGTDTQYF
- | TRBJ2-2 | - | TRBV7-3 | TGTGCCAGCAGCCCATCACTAGGACTCCCCACCGGGGAGCTGTTTTTT | CASSPSLGLPTGELFF
- | TRBJ1-5 | TRBD1 | TRBV7-9 | TGTGCCAGCAGCTTATCAGGGGGAAATCAGCCCCAGCATTTT | CASSLSGGNQPQHF
once | TRBJ1-5 | - | TRBV28 | TGTGCCAGCAGCACCTTGTATGGAAATCAGCCCCAGCATTTT | CASSTLYGNQPQHF